A single sample is the source of the 22 T cell receptor beta chains below, sequenced in a study of T-cell reconstitution after alpha-beta-depleted transplantation in children. It was with unique molecular identifiers that the TCRbeta library was prepared. MiXCR, run by TCRdb on the PCR reads, gives a single entry per CDR3 protein. The table has 300,000 to 400,000 distinct CDR3 sequences, around 15% seen once. Here the sequenced sample was PBMCs, mostly from graft donor cells, taken 360 days after TCRalphabeta/CD19-depleted stem cell transplant. The source is a male patient between 2 and 10 years old who had a stem cell transplant for acute lymphoblastic leukemia, so the T cells may come from the graft donor.

The chain links TRBV4-2 to TRBJ2-1; 8 bases map to TRBD2. Germline V lookup: CDR1 LGHNA, CDR2 YNFKEQ. V gave up 2 bases and J gave up 9 bases; unmatched junction bases: 3. The CDR3 consists of 13 residues. The CDR3 here is CASSQLAGVEQFF. CDR3 sequence (DNA): TGTGCCAGCAGCCAACTAGCGGGCGTTGAGCAGTTCTTC.

This clonotype appeared a few times. The chain joins TRBV20-1 to TRBJ2-5; 8 bases agree with TRBD1. The J segment lost 2 bases and the V segment lost 0 bases, leaving 8 bases of the junction unmatched. Per the germline V gene, CDR1 is DFQATT and CDR2 is SNEGSKA (reference sequence). The CDR3 runs 16 residues. The CDR3 region is CSARDGGRGPQETQYF. The CDR3 coding sequence is TGCAGTGCTAGAGATGGCGGCAGGGGGCCACAAGAGACCCAGTACTTC.

This chain links TRBV6-1 with TRBJ2-7; D uncertain. The CDR3 is 13 amino acids. V lost 8 bases to trimming and J lost 2 bases, with 13 bases between them. The germline V gene has CDR1 MNHNS and CDR2 SASEGT. DNA for the CDR3: TGTGCCAGCGGTAGCCCAGGAACCTACGAGCAGTACTTC. This translates into CASGSPGTYEQYF.

The J gene is TRBJ2-7, the V gene TRBV12-3 or TRBV12-4, with D perhaps TRBD2 (7 bases). This CDR3 has 17 residues. V lost 1 base and J lost 5, with 21 bases in between. CDR3 DNA sequence: TGTGCCAGCAGTTTAGAGGGGGGGCTGGGGATTTTCGACGAGCAGTACTTC. It translates to CASSLEGGLGIFDEQYF.

The chain joins TRBV5-1 to TRBJ2-3; TRBD1 agrees at 8 bases. The junction had 8 bases not matched to a gene; V was cut back by 4 bases and J by 4 bases. The length of the CDR3 is 15 residues. Germline V gene sequence: CDR1 SGHRS, CDR2 YFSETQ. The CDR3 loop reads CASSGPTGVADTQYF. CDR3 coding DNA: TGCGCCAGCAGCGGCCCGACAGGGGTCGCAGATACGCAGTATTTT.

This clonotype was detected a few times. CDR3 bases: TGTGCCAGCAGCCATGGGACATCTAGAAACTACAATGAGCAGTTCTTC. It codes for CASSHGTSRNYNEQFF. This chain uses TRBV3-1 with TRBJ2-1; D might be TRBD1 (6 bases). The germline CDR1 and CDR2 sequences are LGHDT and YNNKEL (reference sequence). Trimming removed 3 bases at V and 3 bases at J, with 15 bases between. There are 16 residues in the CDR3.

This clonotype has just a few counts. The chain has TRBV2 and TRBJ2-1; tentative D call: TRBD2 (6 bases). V lost 6 bases and J 2 bases, leaving 8 bases between the germline ends. Germline CDR1 is SNHLY and CDR2 is FYNNEI. This CDR3 is 13 amino acids long. The CDR3 nucleotides read TGTGCCAGCAGAGGGGAGGCCTACAATGAGCAGTTCTTC. Residues: CASRGEAYNEQFF.

This clonotype was seen only a few times. This rearrangement joins TRBV6-2 or TRBV6-3 to TRBJ2-5, with D maybe TRBD1 (5 bases). Trimming removed 6 bases from V and 4 bases from J, with 12 bases in between. This CDR3 comprises 13 residues. From germline, CDR1 is MNHEY and CDR2 SVGEGT. The DNA of the CDR3 is TGTGCCAGCAGCAGGGTTGTACGAGAGACCCAGTACTTC. Amino acids: CASSRVVRETQYF.

The chain links TRBV7-2 to TRBJ2-1; weak D call: TRBD2 (5 bases). This CDR3 region has 12 residues. Germline CDR1 SGHTA, CDR2 FQGNSA. With 6 bases removed from V and 6 bases from J, the gap between germline ends came to 9 bases. As DNA, the CDR3 is TGTGCCAGCAGAGTGAGGGCCAATGAGCAGTTCTTC. It codes for CASRVRANEQFF.

This clonotype was detected ten times or more. The chain is built from TRBV28 and TRBJ2-3; D gene ambiguous. V lost 0 bases and J 3 bases, leaving 10 bases between the germline ends. In germline, CDR1 is MDHEN, CDR2 SYDVKM. This CDR3 comprises 15 residues. The CDR3 spells CASSLWASLTDTQYF. The CDR3 nucleotides are TGTGCCAGCAGTTTATGGGCCAGTTTAACAGATACGCAGTATTTT.

As DNA, the CDR3 is TGTGCCAGCAGTTTGGGAGCTGGGCTAGTTCGTCGCACAGATACGCAGTATTTT. As protein: CASSLGAGLVRRTDTQYF. The gene calls are TRBV28 and TRBJ2-3, with D possibly matching TRBD2 (5 bases). The CDR3 runs to 18 residues. Looked up from germline, CDR1 is MDHEN and CDR2 is SYDVKM. Trimming took 3 bases from V and 1 from J, leaving 20 bases between them.

The sample holds a few counts of this clonotype. CDR3 sequence (DNA): TGCAGTGCCCCTCGAGCCGGCGGCCGCTCCTACGAGCAGTACTTC. Protein product: CSAPRAGGRSYEQYF. The chain uses TRBV20-1 and TRBJ2-7; D gene uncertain. Trimming pared 6 bases from V and 0 bases from J, leaving 18 bases between. The CDR3 totals 15 residues. Germline CDR1 DFQATT, CDR2 SNEGSKA (reference sequence).

The table lists this clonotype with a few counts. The chain uses TRBV4-3 and TRBJ2-7; a possible D gene is TRBD1 (6 bases). The CDR3 runs to 17 residues. Germline V gene sequence: CDR1 LGHNA, CDR2 YSLEER. V was pared by 1 base and J by 0 bases, with 16 bases between. CDR3 sequence reads: CASSQAAGAPSSYEQYF. The CDR3 bases are TGCGCCAGCAGCCAAGCGGCAGGGGCCCCGAGCTCCTACGAGCAGTACTTC.

This chain joins TRBV30 and TRBJ1-4, with D possibly being TRBD1 (5 bases). Deletions cut 2 bases from V and 5 bases from J, with 12 bases between. Germline assignment: CDR1 GTSNPN and CDR2 SVGIG (reference sequence). The CDR3 is made up of 14 amino acids. The CDR3 sequence: CAWSPGTENEKLFF. In DNA form, the CDR3 reads TGTGCCTGGAGTCCCGGGACGGAGAATGAAAAACTGTTTTTT.

This clonotype was recorded a few times. This chain connects TRBV5-4 to TRBJ1-1; D call uncertain. CDR1 and CDR2 (germline): SGHNT, YYREEE (reference sequence). The V gene lost 0 bases and the J gene lost 2 bases, with 5 bases spanning the gap. The CDR3 consists of 13 residues. CDR3: CASSLGSNTEAFF. The DNA of the CDR3 is TGTGCCAGCAGCTTGGGCAGTAACACTGAAGCTTTCTTT.

The CDR3 loop is CASSLVGSGEQFF. CDR3 coding DNA: TGTGCCAGCAGCTTAGTAGGTAGCGGTGAGCAGTTCTTC. This chain connects TRBV11-2 to TRBJ2-1; D is perhaps TRBD2 (6 bases). This CDR3 has 13 amino acids. Between the trimmed V and J ends, which lost 1 base and 9 bases, there was a span of 10 bases. Germline CDR1 is SGHAT and CDR2 is FQNNGV.

This clonotype showed up many times. The V and J genes are TRBV3-1 and TRBJ2-1, with 10 bases matching TRBD1. The germline V gene encodes CDR1 LGHDT and CDR2 YNNKEL (reference sequence). The CDR3 is 15 residues long. After removal of 4 bases from V and 4 bases from J, the junction contained 4 bases not matched to a gene. The CDR3: CASSLGTGVYNEQFF. In DNA form, the CDR3 reads TGTGCCAGCAGCCTCGGGACAGGGGTATACAATGAGCAGTTCTTC.

V and J are TRBV6-5 and TRBJ2-3, with a weak D call TRBD1 (5 bases). V lost 2 bases and J lost 1, with 7 bases in between. The CDR3 consists of 14 residues. Germline loops: CDR1 MNHEY, CDR2 SVGAGI. Here the CDR3 DNA reads TGTGCCAGCAGTTACGGGGCGGGCACAGATACGCAGTATTTT. This encodes CASSYGAGTDTQYF.

At least ten counts were recorded for this clonotype. The J gene is TRBJ2-7, the V gene TRBV7-9, with D perhaps being TRBD1 or TRBD2 (5 bases each). Germline lookup yields CDR1 SEHNR and CDR2 FQNEAQ (reference sequence). V lost 0 bases, J lost 2 bases, and 11 bases lay in between. The CDR3 is 15 residues long. CDR3 nucleotides: TGTGCCAGCAGCTTAGCTCGGGACGGTACCTACGAGCAGTACTTC. Amino acids: CASSLARDGTYEQYF.

This clonotype was counted a few times. This chain links TRBV20-1 with TRBJ2-3, with no clear D. The CDR3 has 14 residues. Germline V gene data show CDR1 as DFQATT and CDR2 as SNEGSKA (reference sequence). Trimming left V 5 bases short and J 3 bases short, with 15 bases between. CDR3 DNA sequence: TGCAGTGCTCCGACCGGCGGATTGACAGATACGCAGTATTTT. Protein product: CSAPTGGLTDTQYF.

This clonotype was counted between two and nine times. The genes are TRBV12-3 or TRBV12-4 and TRBJ1-4, with 7 positions matching TRBD1. The CDR3 is made up of 16 amino acids. With 1 base clipped from V and 8 bases from J, the junction kept 10 bases outside the gene matches. Here the CDR3 reads CASSLGMTGRSEKLFF. CDR3 DNA sequence: TGTGCCAGCAGTTTAGGCATGACAGGGCGGTCGGAAAAACTGTTTTTT.

The sample holds a few counts of this clonotype. V usage is TRBV6-2 or TRBV6-3 and J usage is TRBJ2-1; 8 positions match TRBD1. This CDR3 is 14 amino acids long. Germline V lookup: CDR1 MNHEY, CDR2 SVGEGT. Trimming cost V 10 bases and J 4 bases; bases outside gene matches: 9. Written as DNA, the CDR3 is TGTGCCACTCACCGGACAGGGACTTACAATGAGCAGTTCTTC. Translation gives CATHRTGTYNEQFF.